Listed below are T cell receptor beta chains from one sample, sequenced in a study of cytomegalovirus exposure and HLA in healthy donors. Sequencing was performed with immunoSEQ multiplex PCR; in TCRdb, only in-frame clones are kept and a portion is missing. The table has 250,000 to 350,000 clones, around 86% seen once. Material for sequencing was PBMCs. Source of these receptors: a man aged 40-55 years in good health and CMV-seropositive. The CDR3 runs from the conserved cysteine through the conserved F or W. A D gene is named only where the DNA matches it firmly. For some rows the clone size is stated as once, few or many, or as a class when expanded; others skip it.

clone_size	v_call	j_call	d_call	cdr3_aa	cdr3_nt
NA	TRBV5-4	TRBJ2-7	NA	CASSLAGQGYEQYF	TGTGCCAGCAGCTTGGCCGGCCAGGGCTACGAGCAGTACTTC
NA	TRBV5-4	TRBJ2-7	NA	CASSLGSSSSYEQYF	TGTGCCAGCAGCTTGGGGAGTTCGAGCTCCTACGAGCAGTACTTC
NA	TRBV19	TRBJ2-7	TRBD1	CASSTGQHSYEQYF	TGTGCCAGTAGTACGGGACAGCACTCCTACGAGCAGTACTTC
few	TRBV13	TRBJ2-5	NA	CASSFRQAGETQYF	TGTGCCAGCAGCTTTCGACAGGCAGGAGAGACCCAGTACTTC
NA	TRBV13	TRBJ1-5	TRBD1	CASSLWAGGQGHQPQHF	TGTGCCAGCAGCTTATGGGCGGGGGGACAGGGACATCAGCCCCAGCATTTT
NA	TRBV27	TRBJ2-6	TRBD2	CASSSRRGGTLITGANVLTF	TGTGCCAGCAGCAGCAGACGGGGAGGGACCCTGATTACTGGGGCCAACGTCCTGACTTTC
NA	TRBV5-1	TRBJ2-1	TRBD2	CASSLAGLPYNEQFF	TGCGCCAGCAGCTTGGCGGGACTACCCTACAATGAGCAGTTCTTC
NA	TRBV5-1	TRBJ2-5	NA	CASRVGGGAAQETQYF	TGCGCCAGCAGGGTGGGAGGGGGAGCTGCGCAAGAGACCCAGTACTTC
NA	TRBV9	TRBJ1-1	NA	CASSGGAEEDTEAFF	TGTGCCAGCAGCGGTGGGGCGGAAGAAGACACTGAAGCTTTCTTT
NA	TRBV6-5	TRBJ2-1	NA	CASSYSGGAGNEQFF	TGTGCCAGCAGTTATTCGGGGGGCGCTGGCAATGAGCAGTTCTTC
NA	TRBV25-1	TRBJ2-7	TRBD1	CASRGGQGLSYEQYF	TGTGCCAGCAGAGGGGGACAGGGACTCTCCTACGAGCAGTACTTC
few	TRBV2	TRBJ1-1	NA	CASSELESSTEAFF	TGTGCCAGCAGTGAATTGGAGTCTAGCACTGAAGCTTTCTTT
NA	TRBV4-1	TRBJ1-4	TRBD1	CASSQDFRGRGEKLFF	TGCGCCAGCAGCCAAGATTTCAGGGGGCGAGGTGAAAAACTGTTTTTT